This T cell receptor beta chain originates from a study of T cell responses to AZD1222 COVID-19 vaccine. Looking at the study overall: Some second doses came at about 4 weeks and others at about 12 weeks; these were pooled.

Whole-study findings and limits: Repertoire samples came only from after the peak T cell response. Spike regions recognized by vaccine-associated CD4 TCRs spanned the protein, led by 160-218 and 743-854.

This CDR3 comprises 15 residues. Trimming cost V 6 bases and J 2 bases, with 15 bases left between them. Per the germline V gene, CDR1 is SGHAT and CDR2 is FQNNGV. This clone came up once. Its target is not known. Produced via immunoSEQ multiplex PCR; TCRdb's table is partial and in-frame only. The sample lists roughly 130,000 clones; approximately 94% were seen once. This sample comprised peripheral blood, obtained on day 0 of AZD1222 vaccination. The gene calls are TRBV11-2 and TRBJ2-3; D remains ambiguous. This TCR was sampled from an adult in good health. The CDR3 sequence is CASSGIRKDTDTQYF. In nucleotides, the CDR3 is TGTGCCAGCAGTGGGATCCGGAAAGACACAGATACGCAGTATTTT.